This TCR beta chain was found in a study of T cells in narcolepsy. Study as a whole: Patients with NT1 or NT2 and healthy control donors were enrolled.

With regard to this clone: Its antigen is undetermined.

Germline loops: CDR1 MDHEN, CDR2 SYDVKM. V dropped 2 bases and J dropped 4 bases, with 14 bases sitting between them. This CDR3 region has 16 residues. Findings of the study overall: Autoreactive HCRT-specific and TRIB2-specific clonotypes were marked in same-patient CSF-versus-blood CD4+ comparisons. Blood of same and different patients, but not healthy controls, reportedly held recurring autoreactive clonotypes.

Sequenced by immunoSEQ multiplex PCR; TCRdb stores in-frame clones only, minus some. The sample has tens of thousands of clones; approximately 90% are singletons. The sequence was obtained from a human donor with narcolepsy. V usage is TRBV28 and J usage is TRBJ1-4; possibly TRBD1 for D (6 bases). The sample was CD45RA- memory CD4+ T cells from PBMCs. The CDR3 is CASSLRTQGRNEKLFF. The CDR3 coding sequence is TGTGCCAGCAGTTTAAGGACACAGGGCCGTAATGAAAAACTGTTTTTT.